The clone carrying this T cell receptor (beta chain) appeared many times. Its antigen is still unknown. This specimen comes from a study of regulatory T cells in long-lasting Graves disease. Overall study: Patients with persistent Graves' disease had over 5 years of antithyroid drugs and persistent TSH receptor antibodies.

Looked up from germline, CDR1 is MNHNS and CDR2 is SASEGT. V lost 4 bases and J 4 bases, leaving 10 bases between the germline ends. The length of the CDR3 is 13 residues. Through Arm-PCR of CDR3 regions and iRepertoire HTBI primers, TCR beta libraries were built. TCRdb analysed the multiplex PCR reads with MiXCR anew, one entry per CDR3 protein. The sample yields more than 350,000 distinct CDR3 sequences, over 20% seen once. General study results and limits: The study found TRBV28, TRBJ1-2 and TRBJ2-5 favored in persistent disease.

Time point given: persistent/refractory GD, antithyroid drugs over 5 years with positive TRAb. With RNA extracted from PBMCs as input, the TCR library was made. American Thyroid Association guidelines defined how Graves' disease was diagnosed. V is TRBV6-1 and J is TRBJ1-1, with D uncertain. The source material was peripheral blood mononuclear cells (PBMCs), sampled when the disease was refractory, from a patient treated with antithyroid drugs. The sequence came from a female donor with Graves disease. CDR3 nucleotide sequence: TGTGCCAGCAGTGTTTATGGACGCACTGAAGCTTTCTTT. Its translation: CASSVYGRTEAFF.